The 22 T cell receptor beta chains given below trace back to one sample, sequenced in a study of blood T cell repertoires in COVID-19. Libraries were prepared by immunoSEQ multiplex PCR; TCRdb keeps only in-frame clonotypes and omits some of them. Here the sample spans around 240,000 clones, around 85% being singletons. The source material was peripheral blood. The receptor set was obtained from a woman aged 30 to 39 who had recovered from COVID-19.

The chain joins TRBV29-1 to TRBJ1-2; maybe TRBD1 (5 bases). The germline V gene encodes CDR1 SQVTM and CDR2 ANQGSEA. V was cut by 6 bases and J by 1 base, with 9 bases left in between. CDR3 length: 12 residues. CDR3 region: CSVLTDNYGYTF. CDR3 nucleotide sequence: TGCAGCGTCCTGACAGATAACTATGGCTACACCTTC.

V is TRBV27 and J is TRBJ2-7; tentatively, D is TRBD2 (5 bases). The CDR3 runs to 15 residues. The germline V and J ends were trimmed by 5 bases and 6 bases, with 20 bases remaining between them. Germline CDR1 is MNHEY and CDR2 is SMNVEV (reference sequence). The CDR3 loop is CASSSPARGTGEQYF. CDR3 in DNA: TGTGCCAGCAGTAGCCCTGCCCGGGGAACGGGCGAGCAGTACTTC.

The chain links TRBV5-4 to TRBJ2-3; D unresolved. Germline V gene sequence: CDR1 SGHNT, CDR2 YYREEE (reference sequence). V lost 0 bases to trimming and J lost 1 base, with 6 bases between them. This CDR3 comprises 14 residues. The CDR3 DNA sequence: TGTGCCAGCAGCTTGGTTCAGGGCACAGATACGCAGTATTTT. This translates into CASSLVQGTDTQYF.

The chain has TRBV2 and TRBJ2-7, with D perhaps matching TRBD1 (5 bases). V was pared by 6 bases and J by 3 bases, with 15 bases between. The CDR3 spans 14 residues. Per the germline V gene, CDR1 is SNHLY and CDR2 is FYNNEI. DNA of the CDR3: TGTGCCAGCAGGGCGACAAGGGGTGGCTACGAGCAGTACTTC. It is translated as CASRATRGGYEQYF.

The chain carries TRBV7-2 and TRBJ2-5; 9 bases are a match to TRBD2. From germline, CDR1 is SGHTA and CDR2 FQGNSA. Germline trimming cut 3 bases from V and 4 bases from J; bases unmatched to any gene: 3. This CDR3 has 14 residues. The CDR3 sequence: CASSLGRGGETQYF. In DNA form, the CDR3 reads TGTGCCAGCAGCTTGGGGCGGGGGGGAGAGACCCAGTACTTC.

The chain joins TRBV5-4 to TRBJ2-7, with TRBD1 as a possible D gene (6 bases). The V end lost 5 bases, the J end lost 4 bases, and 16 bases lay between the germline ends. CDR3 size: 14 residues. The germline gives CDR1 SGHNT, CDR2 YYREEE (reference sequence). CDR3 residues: CASSHRAPPYEQYF. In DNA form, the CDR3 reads TGTGCCAGCAGTCACAGGGCCCCCCCATACGAGCAGTACTTC.

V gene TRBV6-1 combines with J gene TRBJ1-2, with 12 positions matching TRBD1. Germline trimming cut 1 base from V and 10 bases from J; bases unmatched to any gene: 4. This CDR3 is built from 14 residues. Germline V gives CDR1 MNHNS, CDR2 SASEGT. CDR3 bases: TGTGCCAGCAGTGAAGAGGGACAGGGGGCGACCTACACCTTC. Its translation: CASSEEGQGATYTF.

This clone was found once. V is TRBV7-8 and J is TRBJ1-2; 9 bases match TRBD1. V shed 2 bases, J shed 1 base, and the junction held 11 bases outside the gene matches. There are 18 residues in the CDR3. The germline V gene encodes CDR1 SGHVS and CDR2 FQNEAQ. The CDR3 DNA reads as TGTGCCAGCAGCTTAATGTCCGGGACAGGGCTCGGTAACTATGGCTACACCTTC. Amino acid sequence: CASSLMSGTGLGNYGYTF.

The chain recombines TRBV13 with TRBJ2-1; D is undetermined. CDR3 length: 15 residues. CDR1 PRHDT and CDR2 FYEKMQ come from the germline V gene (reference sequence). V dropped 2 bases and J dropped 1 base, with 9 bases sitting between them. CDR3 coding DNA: TGTGCCAGCAGCTTATTAACGGAGTCCTACAATGAGCAGTTCTTC. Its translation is CASSLLTESYNEQFF.

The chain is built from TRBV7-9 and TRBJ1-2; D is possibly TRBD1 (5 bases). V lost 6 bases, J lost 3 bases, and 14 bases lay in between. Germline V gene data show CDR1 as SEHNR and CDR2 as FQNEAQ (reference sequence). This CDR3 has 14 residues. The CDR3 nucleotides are TGTGCCAGCAGAAGTGGGGGGGAACACTATGGCTACACCTTC. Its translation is CASRSGGEHYGYTF. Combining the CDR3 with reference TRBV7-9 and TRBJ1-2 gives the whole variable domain DTGVSQNPRHKITKRGQNVTFRCDPISEHNRLYWYRQTLGQGPEFLTYFQNEAQLEKSRLLSDRFSAERPKGSFSTLEIQRTEQGDSAMYLCASRSGGEHYGYTFGSGTRLTVV.

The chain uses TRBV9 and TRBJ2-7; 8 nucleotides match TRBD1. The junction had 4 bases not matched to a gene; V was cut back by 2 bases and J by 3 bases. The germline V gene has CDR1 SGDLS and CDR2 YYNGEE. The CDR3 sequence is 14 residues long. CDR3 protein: CASSVMTGDYEQYF. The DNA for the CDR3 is TGTGCCAGCAGCGTGATGACAGGGGACTACGAGCAGTACTTC.

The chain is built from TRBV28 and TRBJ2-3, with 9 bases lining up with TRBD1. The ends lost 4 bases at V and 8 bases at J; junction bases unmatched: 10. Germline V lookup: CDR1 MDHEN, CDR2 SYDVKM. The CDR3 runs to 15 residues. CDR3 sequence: CASSWDRVRRATQYF. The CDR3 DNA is TGTGCCAGCAGTTGGGACAGGGTAAGAAGGGCTACGCAGTATTTT.

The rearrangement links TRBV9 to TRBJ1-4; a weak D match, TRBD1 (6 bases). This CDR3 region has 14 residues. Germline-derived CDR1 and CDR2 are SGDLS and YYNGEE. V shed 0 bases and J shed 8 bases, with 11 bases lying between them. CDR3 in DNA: TGTGCCAGCAGCGTAGAGGGGGAAAGCGAAAAACTGTTTTTT. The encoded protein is CASSVEGESEKLFF. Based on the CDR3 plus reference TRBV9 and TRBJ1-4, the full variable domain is DSGVTQTPKHLITATGQRVTLRCSPRSGDLSVYWYQQSLDQGLQFLIQYYNGEERAKGNILERFSAQQFPDLHSELNLSSLELGDSALYFCASSVEGESEKLFFGSGTQLSVL.

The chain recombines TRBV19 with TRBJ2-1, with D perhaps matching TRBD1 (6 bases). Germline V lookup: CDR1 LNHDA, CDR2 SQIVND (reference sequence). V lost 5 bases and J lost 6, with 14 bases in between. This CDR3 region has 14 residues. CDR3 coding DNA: TGTGCCAGTAGTCCCACAGGGATGATCAATGAGCAGTTCTTC. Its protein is CASSPTGMINEQFF.

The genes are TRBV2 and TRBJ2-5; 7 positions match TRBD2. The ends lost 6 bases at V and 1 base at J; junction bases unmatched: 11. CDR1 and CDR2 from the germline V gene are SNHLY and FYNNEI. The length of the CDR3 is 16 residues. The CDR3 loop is CASRMSEAGSQETQYF. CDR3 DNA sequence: TGTGCCAGCAGGATGTCTGAAGCGGGGAGCCAAGAGACCCAGTACTTC.

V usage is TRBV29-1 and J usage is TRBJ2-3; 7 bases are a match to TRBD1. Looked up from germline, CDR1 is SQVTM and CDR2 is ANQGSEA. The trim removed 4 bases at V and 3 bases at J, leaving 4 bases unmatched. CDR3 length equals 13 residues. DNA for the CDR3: TGCAGCGTTGGACAGGGTGGGACAGATACGCAGTATTTT. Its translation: CSVGQGGTDTQYF.

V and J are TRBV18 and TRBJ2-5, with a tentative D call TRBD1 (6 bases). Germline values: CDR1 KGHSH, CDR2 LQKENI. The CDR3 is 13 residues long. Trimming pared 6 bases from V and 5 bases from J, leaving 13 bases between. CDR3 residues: CASSPGAGETQYF. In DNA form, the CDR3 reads TGTGCCAGCTCCCCAGGGGCCGGTGAGACCCAGTACTTC.

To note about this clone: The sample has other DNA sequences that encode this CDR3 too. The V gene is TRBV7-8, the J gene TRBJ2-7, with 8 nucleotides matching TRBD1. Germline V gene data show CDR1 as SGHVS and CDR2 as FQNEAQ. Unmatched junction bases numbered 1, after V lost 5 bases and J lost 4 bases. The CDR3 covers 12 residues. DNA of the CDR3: TGTGCCAGCAGCCAGGGGGCGTACGAGCAGTACTTC. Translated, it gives CASSQGAYEQYF.

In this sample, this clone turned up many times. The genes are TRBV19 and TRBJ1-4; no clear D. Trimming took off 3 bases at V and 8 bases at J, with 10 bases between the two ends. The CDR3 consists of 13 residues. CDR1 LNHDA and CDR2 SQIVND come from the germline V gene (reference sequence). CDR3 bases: TGTGCCAGTAGTATCCTGTCCGGGGAAAAACTGTTTTTT. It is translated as CASSILSGEKLFF.

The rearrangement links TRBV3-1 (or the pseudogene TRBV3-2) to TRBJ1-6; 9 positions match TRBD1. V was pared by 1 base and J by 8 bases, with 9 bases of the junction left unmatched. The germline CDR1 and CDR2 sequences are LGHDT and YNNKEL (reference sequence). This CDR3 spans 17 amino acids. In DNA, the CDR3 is TGTGCCAGCAGCCAAGGCCAGGACAGGGGATATTATTCACCCCTCCACTTT. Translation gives CASSQGQDRGYYSPLHF.

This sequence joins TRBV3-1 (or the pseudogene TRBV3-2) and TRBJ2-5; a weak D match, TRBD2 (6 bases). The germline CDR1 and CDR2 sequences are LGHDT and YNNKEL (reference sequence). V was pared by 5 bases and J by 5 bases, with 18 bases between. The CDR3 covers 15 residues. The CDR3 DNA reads TGTGCCAGCAGCGACTTCGGTGGGGGGTGGGAGACCCAGTACTTC. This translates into CASSDFGGGWETQYF.

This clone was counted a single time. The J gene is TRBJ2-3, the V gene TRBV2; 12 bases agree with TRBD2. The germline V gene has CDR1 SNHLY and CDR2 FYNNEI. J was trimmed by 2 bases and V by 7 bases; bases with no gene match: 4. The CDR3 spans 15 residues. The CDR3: CASKTSGGNTDTQYF. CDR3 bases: TGTGCCAGCAAAACTAGCGGGGGGAACACAGATACGCAGTATTTT.